The clone carrying this T cell receptor (beta chain) was counted at least ten times. The target antigen is unknown. Through Arm-PCR of CDR3 regions and iRepertoire HTBI primers, TCR beta libraries were built. MiXCR, applied by TCRdb to the multiplex PCR reads, yields one record per CDR3 protein. The sample records under 250,000 distinct CDR3 sequences, roughly a fifth being singletons. V lost 0 bases to trimming and J lost 11 bases; unmatched junction nucleotides: 4. The CDR3 is 13 amino acids. Germline CDR1 and CDR2: LGHNT and FRNRAP. The sample belongs to a study of regulatory T cells in long-lasting Graves disease. Notes on the study in general: Persistent disease showed a preference for TRBV28, TRBJ1-2 and TRBJ2-5.

Noted time point: newly diagnosed GD, antithyroid drugs for less than 3 months. Making the TCR library involved RNA that had been extracted from PBMCs. A volume of approximately 9 milliliters of peripheral blood was collected in EDTA tubes. This same sample was also part of a study on T cells in Graves' hyperthyroidism and ophthalmopathy.

This sequence originates from a woman younger than 45 with Graves disease. The chain is built from TRBV12-5 and TRBJ1-1; 9 bases align to TRBD1. The input for sequencing was peripheral blood mononuclear cells (PBMCs), taken at new diagnosis, from a patient treated with antithyroid drugs. CDR3 loop: CASGLVGTGKAFF. CDR3 sequence (DNA): TGTGCTAGTGGTTTGGTGGGGACAGGGAAGGCTTTCTTT.